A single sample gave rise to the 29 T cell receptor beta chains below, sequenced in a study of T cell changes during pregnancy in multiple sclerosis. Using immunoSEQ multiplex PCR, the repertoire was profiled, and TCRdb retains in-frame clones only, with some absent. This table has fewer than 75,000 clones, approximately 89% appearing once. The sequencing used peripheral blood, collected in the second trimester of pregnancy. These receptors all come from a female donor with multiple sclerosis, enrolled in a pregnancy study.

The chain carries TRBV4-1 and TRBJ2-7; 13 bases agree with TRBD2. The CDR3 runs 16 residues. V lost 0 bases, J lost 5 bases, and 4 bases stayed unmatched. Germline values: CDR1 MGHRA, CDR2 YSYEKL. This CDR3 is CASSQETSGRIHEQYF. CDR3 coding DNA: TGCGCCAGCAGCCAAGAGACTAGCGGGAGGATCCACGAGCAGTACTTC.

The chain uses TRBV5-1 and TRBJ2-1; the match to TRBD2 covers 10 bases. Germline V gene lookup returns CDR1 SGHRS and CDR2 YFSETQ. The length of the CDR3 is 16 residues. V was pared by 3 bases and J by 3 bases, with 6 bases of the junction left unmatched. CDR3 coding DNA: TGCGCCAGCAGCTCGCAAATAGCGGGAGGCTACAATGAGCAGTTCTTC. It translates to CASSSQIAGGYNEQFF.

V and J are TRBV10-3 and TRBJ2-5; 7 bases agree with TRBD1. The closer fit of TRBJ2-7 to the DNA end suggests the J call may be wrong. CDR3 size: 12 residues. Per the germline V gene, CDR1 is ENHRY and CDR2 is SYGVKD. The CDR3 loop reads CATGTATYEQYF. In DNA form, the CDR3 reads TGTGCCACAGGGACAGCTACCTACGAGCAGTACTTC.

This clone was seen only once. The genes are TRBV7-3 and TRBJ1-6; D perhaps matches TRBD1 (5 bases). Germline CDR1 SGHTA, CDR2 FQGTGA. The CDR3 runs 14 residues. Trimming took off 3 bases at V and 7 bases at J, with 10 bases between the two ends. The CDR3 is CASSLTTANSPLHF. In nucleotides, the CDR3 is TGTGCCAGCAGCTTGACGACAGCGAATTCACCCCTCCACTTT. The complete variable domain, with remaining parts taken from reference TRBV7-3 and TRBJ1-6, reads GAGVSQTPSNKVTEKGKYVELRCDPISGHTALYWYRQSLGQGPEFLIYFQGTGAADDSGLPNDRFFAVRPEGSVSTLKIQRTERGDSAVYLCASSLTTANSPLHFGNGTRLTVT.

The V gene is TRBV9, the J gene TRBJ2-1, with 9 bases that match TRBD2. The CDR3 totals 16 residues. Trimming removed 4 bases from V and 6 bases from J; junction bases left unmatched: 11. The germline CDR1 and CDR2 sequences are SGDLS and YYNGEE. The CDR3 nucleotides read TGTGCCAGCAGCTCGCAGTTGGTAGCGGGGGTCAATGAGCAGTTCTTC. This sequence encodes CASSSQLVAGVNEQFF.

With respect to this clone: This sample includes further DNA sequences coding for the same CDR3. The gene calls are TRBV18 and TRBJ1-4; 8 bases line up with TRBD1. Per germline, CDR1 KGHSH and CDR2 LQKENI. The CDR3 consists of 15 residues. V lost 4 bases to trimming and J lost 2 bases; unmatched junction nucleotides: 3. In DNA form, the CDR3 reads TGTGCCAGCTCACTAAGACAGGGGACTAATGAAAAACTGTTTTTT. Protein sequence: CASSLRQGTNEKLFF.

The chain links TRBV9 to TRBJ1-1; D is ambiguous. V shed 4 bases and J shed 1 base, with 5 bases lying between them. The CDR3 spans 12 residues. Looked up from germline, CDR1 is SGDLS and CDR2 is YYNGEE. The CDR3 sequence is CASSRENTEAFF. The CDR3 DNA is TGTGCCAGCAGCCGGGAGAACACTGAAGCTTTCTTT.

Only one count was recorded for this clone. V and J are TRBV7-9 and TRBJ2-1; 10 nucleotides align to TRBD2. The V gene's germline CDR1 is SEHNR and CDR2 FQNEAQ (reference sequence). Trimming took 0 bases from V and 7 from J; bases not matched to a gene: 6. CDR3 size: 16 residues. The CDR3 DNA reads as TGTGCCAGCAGCTTAGCGGGCCTAGCGGGGGTAAATGAGCAGTTCTTC. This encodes CASSLAGLAGVNEQFF.

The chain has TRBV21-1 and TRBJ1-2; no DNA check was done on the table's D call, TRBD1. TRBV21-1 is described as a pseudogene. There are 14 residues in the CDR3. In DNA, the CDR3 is TGTGCCACCCAACAGGGGGGATGTATTAGTGGCTACACCTTC. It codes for CATQQGGCISGYTF.

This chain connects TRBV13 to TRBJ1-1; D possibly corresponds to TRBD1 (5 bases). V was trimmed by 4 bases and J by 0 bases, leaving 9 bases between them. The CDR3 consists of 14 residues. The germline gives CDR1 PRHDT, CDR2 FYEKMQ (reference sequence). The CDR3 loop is CASSSDSVNTEAFF. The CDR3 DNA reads TGTGCCAGCAGCTCCGACAGCGTGAACACTGAAGCTTTCTTT.

CDR3 DNA sequence: TGTGCCAGCAGCACCCAGGGGGCTGGTGGCTACACCTTC. This sequence encodes CASSTQGAGGYTF. The chain uses TRBV7-9 and TRBJ1-2, with 8 bases identical to TRBD1. Germline V gene sequence: CDR1 SEHNR, CDR2 FQNEAQ (reference sequence). The CDR3 spans 13 residues. V gave up 5 bases and J gave up 7 bases; unmatched junction bases: 6.

CDR3 coding DNA: TGCGCCAGCAGCGCCGGAGTCGGGGTTGGAGGCTACACCTTC. Encoded protein: CASSAGVGVGGYTF. V and J are TRBV5-1 and TRBJ1-2, with D unclear. Trimming left V 4 bases short and J 8 bases short, with 18 bases between. There are 14 residues in the CDR3. CDR1 SGHRS and CDR2 YFSETQ come from the germline V gene.

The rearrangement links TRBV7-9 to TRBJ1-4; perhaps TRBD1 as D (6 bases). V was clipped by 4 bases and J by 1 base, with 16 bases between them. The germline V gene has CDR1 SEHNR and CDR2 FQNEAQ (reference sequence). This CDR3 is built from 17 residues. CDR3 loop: CASSSARGIGTNEKLFF. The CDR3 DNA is TGTGCCAGCAGCTCCGCAAGGGGGATTGGAACTAATGAAAAACTGTTTTTT.

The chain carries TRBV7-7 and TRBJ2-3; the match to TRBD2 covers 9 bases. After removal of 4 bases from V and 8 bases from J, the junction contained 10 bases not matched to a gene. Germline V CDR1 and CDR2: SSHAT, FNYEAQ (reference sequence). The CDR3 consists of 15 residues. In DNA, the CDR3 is TGTGCCAGCAGCTCCGGGGCGGGAGGGCTCGCTACGCAGTATTTT. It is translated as CASSSGAGGLATQYF. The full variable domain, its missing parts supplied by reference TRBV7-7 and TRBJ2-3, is GAGVSQSPRYKVTKRGQDVTLRCDPISSHATLYWYQQALGQGPEFLTYFNYEAQPDKSGLPSDRFSAERPEGSISTLTIQRTEQRDSAMYRCASSSGAGGLATQYFGPGTRLTVL.

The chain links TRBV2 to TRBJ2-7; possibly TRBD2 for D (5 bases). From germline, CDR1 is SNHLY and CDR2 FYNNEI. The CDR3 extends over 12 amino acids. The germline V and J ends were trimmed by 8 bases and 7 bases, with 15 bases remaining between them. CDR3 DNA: TGTGCCAGCGGTGCCACGCAGCGGGAGCAGTACTTC. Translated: CASGATQREQYF.

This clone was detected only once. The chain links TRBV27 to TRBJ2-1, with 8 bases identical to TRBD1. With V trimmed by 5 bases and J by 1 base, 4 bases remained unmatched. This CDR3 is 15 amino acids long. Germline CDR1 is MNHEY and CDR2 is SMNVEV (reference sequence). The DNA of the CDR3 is TGTGCCAGCAGTGTCGACAGGGGTTCCTACAATGAGCAGTTCTTC. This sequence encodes CASSVDRGSYNEQFF.

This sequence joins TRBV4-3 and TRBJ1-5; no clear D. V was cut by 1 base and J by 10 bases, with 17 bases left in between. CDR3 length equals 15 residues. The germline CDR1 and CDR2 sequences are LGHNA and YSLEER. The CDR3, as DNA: TGCGCCAGCAGCCAAGTCTTGGAGGTCGGAAGTCCCCAGCATTTT. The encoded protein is CASSQVLEVGSPQHF.

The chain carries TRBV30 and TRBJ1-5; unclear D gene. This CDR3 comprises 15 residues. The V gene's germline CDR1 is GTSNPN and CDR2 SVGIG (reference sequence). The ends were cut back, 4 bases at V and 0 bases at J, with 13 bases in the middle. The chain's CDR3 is CAWTSKAGSNQPQHF. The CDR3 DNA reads TGTGCCTGGACCTCGAAGGCGGGTAGCAATCAGCCCCAGCATTTT.

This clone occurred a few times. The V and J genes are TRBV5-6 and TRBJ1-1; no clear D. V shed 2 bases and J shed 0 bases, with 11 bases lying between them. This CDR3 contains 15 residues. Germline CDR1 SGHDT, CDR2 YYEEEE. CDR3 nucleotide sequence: TGTGCCAGCAGCTTCAGGTCACCGATGAACACTGAAGCTTTCTTT. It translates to CASSFRSPMNTEAFF.

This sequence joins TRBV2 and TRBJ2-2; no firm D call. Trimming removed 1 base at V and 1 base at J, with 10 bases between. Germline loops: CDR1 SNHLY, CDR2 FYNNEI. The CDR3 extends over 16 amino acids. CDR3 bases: TGTGCCAGCAGTGAAGTCAGGCCTCAGAACACCGGGGAGCTGTTTTTT. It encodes CASSEVRPQNTGELFF. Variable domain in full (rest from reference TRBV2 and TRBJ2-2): EPEVTQTPSHQVTQMGQEVILRCVPISNHLYFYWYRQILGQKVEFLVSFYNNEISEKSEIFDDQFSVERPDGSNFTLKIRSTKLEDSAMYFCASSEVRPQNTGELFFGEGSRLTVL.

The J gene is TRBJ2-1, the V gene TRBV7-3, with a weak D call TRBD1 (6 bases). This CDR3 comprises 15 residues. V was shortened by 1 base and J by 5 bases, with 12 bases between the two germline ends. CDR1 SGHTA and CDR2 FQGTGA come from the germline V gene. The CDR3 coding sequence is TGTGCCAGCAGCTTAAGTAGGGGGAAGAACAATGAGCAGTTCTTC. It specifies CASSLSRGKNNEQFF.

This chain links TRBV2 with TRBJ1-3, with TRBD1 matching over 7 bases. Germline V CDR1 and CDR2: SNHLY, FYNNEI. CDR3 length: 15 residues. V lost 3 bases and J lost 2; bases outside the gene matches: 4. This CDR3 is CASSEQGVTGNTIYF. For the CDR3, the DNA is TGTGCCAGCAGTGAGCAGGGGGTTACTGGAAACACCATATATTTT. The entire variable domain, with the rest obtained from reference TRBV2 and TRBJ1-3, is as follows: EPEVTQTPSHQVTQMGQEVILRCVPISNHLYFYWYRQILGQKVEFLVSFYNNEISEKSEIFDDQFSVERPDGSNFTLKIRSTKLEDSAMYFCASSEQGVTGNTIYFGEGSWLTVV.

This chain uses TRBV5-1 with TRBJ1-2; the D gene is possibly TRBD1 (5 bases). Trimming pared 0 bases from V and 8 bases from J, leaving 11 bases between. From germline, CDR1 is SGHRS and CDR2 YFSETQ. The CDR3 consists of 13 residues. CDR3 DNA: TGCGCCAGCAGCTTGGGGGGGGGAAGAGGCTACACCTTC. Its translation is CASSLGGGRGYTF.

The DNA for the CDR3 is TGTGCCAGCAGTTCCTCAGGGGTCGTTGAAGCTTTCTTT. Amino acids: CASSSSGVVEAFF. The chain is built from TRBV2 and TRBJ1-1; perhaps TRBD1 as D (6 bases). The V gene lost 5 bases and the J gene lost 7 bases, with 14 bases spanning the gap. The CDR3 has 13 amino acids. In germline, CDR1 is SNHLY, CDR2 FYNNEI.

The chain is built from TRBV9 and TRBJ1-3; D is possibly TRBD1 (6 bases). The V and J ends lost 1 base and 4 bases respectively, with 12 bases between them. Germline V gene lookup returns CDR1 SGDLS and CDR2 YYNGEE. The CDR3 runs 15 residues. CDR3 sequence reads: CASSVRGGQGNTIYF. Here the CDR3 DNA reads TGTGCCAGCAGCGTAAGGGGGGGACAAGGAAACACCATATATTTT.

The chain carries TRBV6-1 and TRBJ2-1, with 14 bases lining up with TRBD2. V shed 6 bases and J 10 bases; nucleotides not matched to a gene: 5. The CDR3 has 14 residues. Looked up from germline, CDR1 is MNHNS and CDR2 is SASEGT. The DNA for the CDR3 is TGTGCCAGCAGGGCAAGGACTAGCGGGGGGGAGCAGTTCTTC. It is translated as CASRARTSGGEQFF.

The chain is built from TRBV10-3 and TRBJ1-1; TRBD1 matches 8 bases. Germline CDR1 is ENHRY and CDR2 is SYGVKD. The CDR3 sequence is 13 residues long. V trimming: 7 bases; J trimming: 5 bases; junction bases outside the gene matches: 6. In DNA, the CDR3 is TGTGCCATCAAGGAGACAGGGGATACTGAAGCTTTCTTT. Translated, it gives CAIKETGDTEAFF.

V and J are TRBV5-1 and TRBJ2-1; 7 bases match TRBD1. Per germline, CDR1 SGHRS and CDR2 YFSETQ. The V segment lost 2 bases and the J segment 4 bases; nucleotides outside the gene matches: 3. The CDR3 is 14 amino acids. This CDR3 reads CASSFQGEYNEQFF. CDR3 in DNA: TGCGCCAGCAGCTTTCAGGGGGAGTACAATGAGCAGTTCTTC.

The CDR3 bases are TGCGCCAGCAGCTTGGCAGGGGTTAGCACAGATACGCAGTATTTT. It specifies CASSLAGVSTDTQYF. V gene TRBV5-1 combines with J gene TRBJ2-3; TRBD1 might be the D (6 bases). Germline assignment: CDR1 SGHRS and CDR2 YFSETQ. This CDR3 is 15 amino acids long. Between the trimmed V and J ends, which lost 0 bases and 0 bases, there was a span of 8 bases.